The 18 T cell receptor beta chains listed next were all sequenced from one sample in a study of T cell therapy after organ transplantation. Their cognate antigens are unknown. The time point: 4-8 weeks after completion of therapy. This table comes from immunoSEQ multiplex PCR, and its TCRdb copy is limited to in-frame clones, with some not included. The sample lists approximately 5,600 clones; around 74% were seen once. The sample here was CD8+ T cells from blood, taken after autologous CMV-specific T cell therapy. The receptors here all came from a human patient who had received a solid organ transplant and had CMV disease. Some T cells here may be from the graft donor.

Only a few counts were recorded for this clone. The J gene is TRBJ2-3, the V gene TRBV4-2; D call uncertain. This CDR3 is 15 amino acids long. Germline CDR1 LGHNA, CDR2 YNFKEQ. The V and J ends lost 1 base and 0 bases respectively, with 8 bases between them. The CDR3 coding sequence is TGTGCCAGCAGCCAAGGTACACCTAGCACAGATACGCAGTATTTT. It is translated as CASSQGTPSTDTQYF.

The chain couples TRBV27 to TRBJ2-7, with D tentatively TRBD1 or TRBD2 (5 bases each). The CDR3 loop spans 13 amino acids. Trimming stripped 0 bases from V and 3 bases from J, with 6 bases between. From germline, CDR1 is MNHEY and CDR2 SMNVEV (reference sequence). CDR3 DNA: TGTGCCAGCAGTTTATCGGGGGACTACGAGCAGTACTTC. This translates into CASSLSGDYEQYF.

This chain connects TRBV11-2 to TRBJ1-4; 7 nucleotides align to TRBD1. The CDR3 is made up of 12 amino acids. V was clipped by 1 base and J by 12 bases; unmatched bases: 2. Looked up from germline, CDR1 is SGHAT and CDR2 is FQNNGV. CDR3 in amino acids: CASSLAGGQLFF. The CDR3 DNA sequence: TGTGCCAGCAGCTTAGCAGGGGGTCAACTGTTTTTT.

This chain uses TRBV4-3 with TRBJ2-7, with TRBD2 identical over 9 bases. The CDR3 contains 15 residues. The junction had 1 base not matched to a gene; V was cut back by 1 base and J by 0 bases. Germline loops: CDR1 LGHNA, CDR2 YSLEER. Here the CDR3 reads CASSQGSGSSYEQYF. The CDR3 region has the DNA TGCGCCAGCAGCCAAGGTAGCGGGAGCTCCTACGAGCAGTACTTC.

The chain recombines TRBV14 with TRBJ2-1; unclear D gene. Germline V gene lookup returns CDR1 SGHDN and CDR2 FVKESK. V shed 0 bases and J shed 4 bases, with 10 bases lying between them. CDR3 length: 15 amino acids. The CDR3 reads CASSQDSQRYNEQFF. CDR3 DNA: TGTGCCAGCAGCCAAGATTCTCAGAGATACAATGAGCAGTTCTTC.

The V call is TRBV10-1, the J call TRBJ2-5, with 13 nucleotides matching TRBD2. The ends lost 3 bases at V and 3 bases at J; junction bases unmatched: 10. The CDR3 loop spans 18 amino acids. CDR1 is WNHNN and CDR2 is SYGVQD in the germline V gene (reference sequence). The CDR3 sequence is CASSDQSGLAGEEETQYF. The CDR3 DNA sequence: TGCGCCAGCAGTGATCAAAGCGGACTAGCGGGAGAGGAAGAGACCCAGTACTTC.

This clone was recorded once. This sequence joins TRBV2 and TRBJ2-1; no reliable D call. This CDR3 is 12 amino acids long. V lost 7 bases, J lost 3 bases, and 7 bases lay in between. Germline values: CDR1 SNHLY, CDR2 FYNNEI. The CDR3 loop reads CASKDVYNEQFF. CDR3 DNA sequence: TGTGCCAGCAAGGACGTCTACAATGAGCAGTTCTTC.

This chain joins TRBV6-5 and TRBJ2-3; D is ambiguous. V lost 6 bases and J 6 bases, leaving 10 bases between the germline ends. The CDR3 runs 12 residues. Germline assignment: CDR1 MNHEY and CDR2 SVGAGI. The CDR3 DNA reads TGTGCCAGCAGGCAACTACCCGATACGCAGTATTTT. Residues: CASRQLPDTQYF.

This chain uses TRBV5-6 with TRBJ2-5; maybe TRBD1 (7 bases). V was clipped by 4 bases and J by 3 bases, with 16 bases between them. The CDR3 loop spans 15 amino acids. Germline V gene data show CDR1 as SGHDT and CDR2 as YYEEEE. The CDR3 region is CASSPTGRKEETQYF. CDR3 nucleotides: TGTGCCAGCAGCCCGACAGGGAGGAAGGAAGAGACCCAGTACTTC.

Comments on this clone: Other DNA variants within this sample encode the same CDR3. This chain uses TRBV7-8 with TRBJ2-5, with D possibly being TRBD1 or TRBD2 (7 bases each). This CDR3 is built from 16 residues. The ends were cut back, 1 base at V and 5 bases at J, with 17 bases in the middle. The germline CDR1 and CDR2 sequences are SGHVS and FQNEAQ. As DNA, the CDR3 is TGTGCCAGCAGCTTAGTCAGGGGGGGAAGGGGTGAGACCCAGTACTTC. Translating gives CASSLVRGGRGETQYF.

This clone was seen a single time. This chain links TRBV4-1 with TRBJ2-2, with D possibly being TRBD1 (6 bases). The CDR3 has 15 amino acids. Trimming removed 2 bases at V and 0 bases at J, with 7 bases between. Germline assignment: CDR1 MGHRA and CDR2 YSYEKL. In DNA, the CDR3 is TGCGCCAGCAGCCAACAGGGGACGAACACCGGGGAGCTGTTTTTT. Translation gives CASSQQGTNTGELFF.

This chain connects TRBV5-6 to TRBJ1-3, with TRBD1 matching over 7 bases. Looked up from germline, CDR1 is SGHDT and CDR2 is YYEEEE. The J segment lost 2 bases and the V segment lost 0 bases, leaving 5 bases of the junction unmatched. This CDR3 has 16 amino acids. The CDR3 nucleotides read TGTGCCAGCAGCTTGGTTACAGGGGAAGCTGGAAACACCATATATTTT. Translated: CASSLVTGEAGNTIYF. Using reference TRBV5-6 and TRBJ1-3 for the parts outside the CDR3, the full variable domain is DAGVTQSPTHLIKTRGQQVTLRCSPKSGHDTVSWYQQALGQGPQFIFQYYEEEERQRGNFPDRFSGHQFPNYSSELNVNALLLGDSALYLCASSLVTGEAGNTIYFGEGSWLTVV.

This chain links TRBV9 with TRBJ2-1, with D uncertain. The germline CDR1 and CDR2 sequences are SGDLS and YYNGEE. The length of the CDR3 is 16 residues. The V end lost 0 bases, the J end lost 0 bases, and 10 bases lay between the germline ends. CDR3 sequence (DNA): TGTGCCAGCAGCGTAGACGCTCTGAGCTCCTACAATGAGCAGTTCTTC. It codes for CASSVDALSSYNEQFF.

The V gene is TRBV6-5, the J gene TRBJ2-7; no reliable D call. Germline values: CDR1 MNHEY, CDR2 SVGAGI. Trimming pared 4 bases from V and 2 bases from J, leaving 6 bases between. The CDR3 runs to 12 residues. In DNA form, the CDR3 reads TGTGCCAGCAGTTTCACCACCTACGAGCAGTACTTC. It translates to CASSFTTYEQYF.

V usage is TRBV7-9 and J usage is TRBJ2-4; possible D gene TRBD2, 6 bases. Germline CDR1 and CDR2: SEHNR and FQNEAQ (reference sequence). CDR3 length: 12 residues. V lost 5 bases, J lost 6 bases, and 8 bases lay in between. The CDR3 is CASSPGANIQYF. For the CDR3, the DNA is TGTGCCAGCAGCCCGGGAGCAAACATTCAGTACTTC.

V is TRBV28 and J is TRBJ2-3; the match to TRBD2 covers 8 bases. Germline V lookup: CDR1 MDHEN, CDR2 SYDVKM. V was clipped by 2 bases and J by 4 bases; unmatched bases: 5. This CDR3 contains 15 residues. Here the CDR3 reads CASSLIGGRSDTQYF. In nucleotides, the CDR3 is TGTGCCAGCAGTTTAATTGGCGGGAGGTCAGATACGCAGTATTTT.

J is TRBJ1-5 and V is TRBV7-2, with D possibly matching TRBD1 (6 bases). The CDR3 sequence is 15 residues long. The V and J ends lost 5 bases and 0 bases respectively, with 11 bases between them. The germline V gene has CDR1 SGHTA and CDR2 FQGNSA. The CDR3 DNA sequence: TGTGCCAGCAGCCTTCAGGGGTATAGCAATCAGCCCCAGCATTTT. It codes for CASSLQGYSNQPQHF.

This clone is large. V gene TRBV4-3 combines with J gene TRBJ2-3; 12 bases line up with TRBD2. Germline trimming cut 1 base from V and 0 bases from J; bases unmatched to any gene: 5. Germline V gene lookup returns CDR1 LGHNA and CDR2 YSLEER. The CDR3 totals 18 residues. The CDR3 region has the DNA TGCGCCAGCAGCCAAGGTTGGACTAGCGGGACTAGCACAGATACGCAGTATTTT. It translates to CASSQGWTSGTSTDTQYF.